Listed below are T cell receptor beta chains from one sample, sequenced in a study of shared T cell receptors in the human thymus. Measured with immunoSEQ multiplex PCR; TCRdb has only the in-frame clones, and not every one. The sample carries roughly 700,000 clones, around nine tenths recorded once. This same sample was also part of a study on human thymus T cells.

Sequenced input: thymocytes. Receptors were obtained from a boy under three years old with a congenital heart defect. Each CDR3 is given with its conserved first and last residue. A D gene is named only where the DNA matches it firmly. The size entry is marked missing in some rows and otherwise reads once, few, many or a size class.

v_call	clone_size	d_call	j_call	cdr3_aa	cdr3_nt
TRBV21-1	NA	NA	TRBJ2-7	CASPKGGANYEQYF	TGTGCCAGCCCTAAAGGGGGGGCCAACTACGAGCAGTACTTC
TRBV6-5	NA	TRBD1	TRBJ2-2	CASRGDSSRTGELFF	TGTGCCAGCAGGGGGGACAGTTCAAGGACCGGGGAGCTGTTTTTT
TRBV29-1	once	NA	TRBJ2-7	CSVGEQMTPGSPLSEQYF	TGCAGCGTTGGCGAACAAATGACACCTGGCAGCCCGTTGTCCGAGCAGTACTTC
TRBV30	NA	TRBD2	TRBJ2-1	CAWRASGLAVNEQFF	TGTGCCTGGAGGGCGTCGGGACTAGCGGTCAATGAGCAGTTCTTC
TRBV5-1	NA	TRBD1	TRBJ2-2	CASSLDRATGTPPSGELFF	TGCGCCAGCAGCCTTGACAGGGCGACCGGGACCCCACCGTCCGGGGAGCTGTTTTTT
TRBV6-1	NA	NA	TRBJ2-7	CASSADPGLGTYEQYF	TGTGCCAGCAGTGCAGACCCGGGACTCGGCACCTACGAGCAGTACTTC
TRBV11-2	NA	NA	TRBJ2-7	CASSPRLAEQYF	TGTGCCAGCAGCCCCCGTCTGGCTGAGCAGTACTTC
TRBV4-2	NA	NA	TRBJ1-2	CASSQLRMGGVGGGGYTF	TGTGCCAGCAGCCAGCTCAGGATGGGGGGGGTAGGAGGGGGTGGCTACACCTTC
TRBV2	once	TRBD2	TRBJ2-5	CASRGRLAGETQYF	TGTGCCAGCAGGGGGCGGCTAGCGGGGGAGACCCAGTACTTC
TRBV5-6	NA	TRBD1	TRBJ2-7	CASSYCRDRVYEQYF	TGTGCCAGCAGCTACTGCCGGGACAGAGTCTACGAGCAGTACTTC
TRBV30	NA	TRBD1	TRBJ1-5	CAWSVGQGGQPQHF	TGTGCCTGGAGTGTAGGACAGGGGGGCCAGCCCCAGCATTTT
TRBV9	NA	TRBD2	TRBJ2-2	CASSALAGGRSGELFF	TGTGCCAGCAGCGCTCTAGCGGGAGGGCGGTCCGGGGAGCTGTTTTTT
TRBV18	NA	TRBD1	TRBJ2-7	CASSPAGTGEGEQYF	TGTGCCAGCTCACCAGCTGGGACAGGGGAAGGCGAGCAGTACTTC
TRBV10-1	NA	TRBD1	TRBJ2-5	CASSDRRDRGSQETQYF	TGCGCCAGCAGTGACCGCCGGGACAGGGGATCCCAAGAGACCCAGTACTTC
TRBV30	NA	NA	TRBJ2-7	CAWSDPLPREGRDEQYF	TGTGCCTGGAGTGACCCCCTCCCGCGGGAAGGTCGGGACGAGCAGTACTTC
TRBV30	few	TRBD1	TRBJ2-1	CAWGTGRTGYNEQFF	TGTGCCTGGGGTACCGGACGGACAGGGTACAATGAGCAGTTCTTC
TRBV28	NA	NA	TRBJ1-1	CASSLRANTEAFF	TGTGCCAGCAGCCTCAGGGCAAACACTGAAGCTTTCTTT
TRBV9	once	TRBD2	TRBJ2-7	CASSPGGGGLEQYF	TGTGCCAGCAGCCCGGGCGGGGGGGGGCTTGAGCAGTACTTC
TRBV6-1	NA	TRBD1	TRBJ1-5	CASRVQGAQSQPQHF	TGTGCCAGCAGGGTACAGGGGGCGCAGAGTCAGCCCCAGCATTTT
TRBV6-4	NA	NA	TRBJ2-3	CASSDSEALTSTDTQYF	TGTGCCAGCAGTGACTCAGAGGCCCTCACCTCCACAGATACGCAGTATTTT
TRBV5-5	NA	NA	TRBJ1-5	CASSLGRAHNQPQHF	TGTGCCAGCAGCTTGGGCAGGGCTCACAATCAGCCCCAGCATTTT
TRBV7-2	NA	NA	TRBJ2-1	CASSPPGDLYNEQFF	TGTGCCAGCAGCCCCCCCGGGGACTTATACAATGAGCAGTTCTTC
TRBV4-2	NA	TRBD1	TRBJ1-4	CASSQAVAGGLNEKLFF	TGTGCCAGCAGCCAAGCGGTGGCAGGGGGCCTTAATGAAAAACTGTTTTTT
TRBV7-9	NA	NA	TRBJ1-1	CASSSFRGAEAFF	TGTGCCAGCAGCTCGTTCCGCGGGGCTGAAGCTTTCTTT
TRBV5-4	NA	TRBD2	TRBJ2-3	CASSLRRLAGRSLSTDTQYF	TGTGCCAGCAGCTTGAGGAGACTAGCGGGAAGATCCCTTAGCACAGATACGCAGTATTTT
TRBV7-2	NA	TRBD1	TRBJ1-1	CASSLEIRDRNTEAFF	TGTGCCAGCAGCTTAGAAATTAGGGACAGGAACACTGAAGCTTTCTTT
TRBV4-1	NA	TRBD2	TRBJ2-5	CASSQDQDFGREGETQYF	TGCGCCAGCAGCCAAGATCAGGACTTTGGGCGGGAGGGGGAGACCCAGTACTTC
TRBV6-1	NA	TRBD1	TRBJ1-5	CASRIRGNQPQHF	TGTGCCAGCAGGATCAGGGGGAATCAGCCCCAGCATTTT
TRBV4-1	NA	TRBD2	TRBJ2-7	CASSQPFGLRVLAGAGDEQYF	TGCGCCAGCAGCCAACCTTTCGGGCTCCGGGTCCTAGCGGGGGCCGGGGACGAGCAGTACTTC
TRBV12-5	NA	TRBD2	TRBJ2-7	CASGHGLAGQSNAYEQYF	TGTGCTAGTGGTCACGGACTAGCGGGCCAATCTAACGCCTACGAGCAGTACTTC
TRBV27	NA	NA	TRBJ2-1	CASKSGSNNEQFF	TGTGCCAGCAAGAGCGGGTCGAACAATGAGCAGTTCTTC
TRBV14	NA	TRBD2	TRBJ2-3	CASRPTSGNSTDTQYF	TGTGCCAGCAGACCGACTAGCGGGAATAGCACAGATACGCAGTATTTT